The next 10 T cell receptor beta chains were all read from a single sample in a study of blood T cell repertoires in COVID-19. The assay was immunoSEQ multiplex PCR, and TCRdb's table has in-frame clones only and misses some. The sample yields roughly 100,000 clones, approximately 84% seen once. The specimen was peripheral blood. The receptors were gathered from a man in his sixties with acute or convalescent COVID-19.

The chain carries TRBV6-5 and TRBJ1-4; 10 bases match TRBD1. Germline V gene lookup returns CDR1 MNHEY and CDR2 SVGAGI. The CDR3 loop spans 16 amino acids. Trimming at V came to 0 bases and at J to 8 bases, leaving 6 bases not matched to a gene. This CDR3 reads CASSYSVGTGVEKLFF. The CDR3 bases are TGTGCCAGCAGTTACTCGGTTGGGACAGGGGTCGAAAAACTGTTTTTT.

The DNA of the CDR3 is TGTGCCAGCAGCTTAGGAGCGCCACCCCTCCACTTT. Protein: CASSLGAPPLHF. The rearrangement joins TRBV7-2 to TRBJ1-6; D is undetermined. Trimming took 1 base from V and 11 from J, leaving 6 bases between them. CDR1 and CDR2 (germline): SGHTA, FQGNSA. This CDR3 spans 12 amino acids.

The J gene is TRBJ2-7, the V gene TRBV2, with D unclear. V lost 3 bases and J lost 6, with 9 bases in between. Germline assignment: CDR1 SNHLY and CDR2 FYNNEI. The CDR3 length is 12 residues. The DNA of the CDR3 is TGTGCCAGCAGTGATTTTAGAACCGAGCAGTACTTC. Translating gives CASSDFRTEQYF.

This rearrangement joins TRBV3-1 (or the pseudogene TRBV3-2) to TRBJ2-2, with D unclear. Looked up from germline, CDR1 is LGHDT and CDR2 is YNNKEL (reference sequence). V was clipped by 0 bases and J by 7 bases, with 9 bases between them. This CDR3 region has 14 residues. The CDR3 here is CASSQDATIGELFF. The DNA for the CDR3 is TGTGCCAGCAGCCAAGATGCTACTATCGGGGAGCTGTTTTTT.

This chain uses TRBV28 with TRBJ1-2; unclear D gene. CDR1 is MDHEN, CDR2 SYDVKM, per germline. The V and J ends lost 2 bases and 2 bases respectively, with 9 bases between them. The CDR3 runs to 14 residues. The CDR3 is CASSLLSRNYGYTF. In DNA, the CDR3 is TGTGCCAGCAGTTTACTTTCGCGAAACTATGGCTACACCTTC.

The DNA of the CDR3 is TGTGCCAGCAGTTTAATAGGGAACAGGGTCTATGGCTACACCTTC. Amino acids: CASSLIGNRVYGYTF. The chain links TRBV28 to TRBJ1-2; maybe TRBD1 (6 bases). The germline CDR1 and CDR2 sequences are MDHEN and SYDVKM. CDR3 length: 15 residues. V shed 2 bases and J shed 4 bases, with 14 bases lying between them.

The genes are TRBV21-1 and TRBJ1-6. TRBV21-1 is a known pseudogene. The CDR3 totals 11 residues. CDR3 sequence: CASSKLPPLHF. CDR3 DNA sequence: TGTGCCAGCAGCAAACTCCCACCCCTCCACTTT.

The genes are TRBV5-1 and TRBJ2-7; 12 nucleotides agree with TRBD2. Germline-derived CDR1 and CDR2 are SGHRS and YFSETQ. This CDR3 is built from 16 residues. J was trimmed by 4 bases and V by 4 bases; bases with no gene match: 9. The CDR3 spells CASSPATSGSSYEQYF. As DNA, the CDR3 is TGCGCCAGCAGCCCGGCGACTAGCGGGAGTTCATACGAGCAGTACTTC.

The J gene is TRBJ2-1, the V gene TRBV9; D unclear. The V gene lost 1 base and the J gene lost 0 bases, with 14 bases spanning the gap. Germline V gives CDR1 SGDLS, CDR2 YYNGEE. This CDR3 spans 17 amino acids. The CDR3 region has the DNA TGTGCCAGCAGCGTAACTGATAGCACCAGCTCCTACAATGAGCAGTTCTTC. It codes for CASSVTDSTSSYNEQFF.

This chain's CDR3 is CSGSGQGEGYTF. The CDR3 DNA reads as TGCAGCGGCTCCGGACAGGGTGAAGGCTACACCTTC. J is TRBJ1-2 and V is TRBV29-1, with TRBD1 identical over 8 bases. V lost 7 bases to trimming and J lost 8 bases; unmatched junction nucleotides: 9. The CDR3 has 12 amino acids. Germline V gene data show CDR1 as SQVTM and CDR2 as ANQGSEA. The complete variable domain, with remaining parts taken from reference TRBV29-1 and TRBJ1-2, reads SAVISQKPSRDICQRGTSLTIQCQVDSQVTMMFWYRQQPGQSLTLIATANQGSEATYESGFVIDKFPISRPNLTFSTLTVSNMSPEDSSIYLCSGSGQGEGYTFGSGTRLTVV.